The 18 T cell receptor beta chains below all came from one sample that was sequenced in a study of shared clonotypes between healthy human individuals. This table comes from immunoSEQ multiplex PCR, and its TCRdb copy is limited to in-frame clones, with some not included. This table holds roughly 320,000 clones, roughly 84% found once. The sample comprised memory CD8+ T cells sorted from blood. The subset denotes: CD45RO+ cells pooled with CCR7-negative TemRA cells. Every receptor here comes from a man aged 18 to 29 in good health.

The J gene is TRBJ2-5, the V gene TRBV2; a weak D match, TRBD1 (6 bases). The CDR3 loop spans 12 amino acids. Germline CDR1 and CDR2: SNHLY and FYNNEI. Trimming took off 7 bases at V and 3 bases at J, with 9 bases between the two ends. The CDR3 DNA reads as TGTGCCAGCACAGGGGTAGAAGAGACCCAGTACTTC. It codes for CASTGVEETQYF.

The V and J genes are TRBV12-5 and TRBJ2-7, with D maybe TRBD1 (5 bases). Trimming cost V 5 bases and J 4 bases, with 12 bases left between them. This CDR3 is 13 amino acids long. Germline CDR1 LGHNT, CDR2 FRNRAP. This CDR3 is CASGPGLSYEQYF. DNA of the CDR3: TGTGCTAGTGGTCCAGGGTTGAGTTACGAGCAGTACTTC.

The gene calls are TRBV2 and TRBJ2-3; 8 positions agree with TRBD2. This CDR3 has 15 residues. Germline CDR1 reads SNHLY; CDR2 reads FYNNEI. The junction had 3 bases not matched to a gene; V was cut back by 2 bases and J by 2 bases. CDR3 coding DNA: TGTGCCAGCAGTGAAACTAGCGGAAACACAGATACGCAGTATTTT. Translating it yields CASSETSGNTDTQYF.

This clone turned up a few times. This sequence joins TRBV7-6 and TRBJ2-3, with 9 nucleotides matching TRBD2. The trim removed 7 bases at V and 2 bases at J, leaving 13 bases unmatched. CDR3 length: 17 residues. CDR1 is SGHVS, CDR2 FNYEAQ, per germline. CDR3 residues: CASTASGNLFNTDTQYF. The CDR3 DNA reads as TGTGCCAGCACCGCTAGCGGGAATCTCTTTAACACAGATACGCAGTATTTT.

This sequence joins TRBV29-1 and TRBJ1-5; D remains unclear. The CDR3 totals 13 residues. V shed 6 bases and J shed 2 bases, with 11 bases lying between them. Per the germline V gene, CDR1 is SQVTM and CDR2 is ANQGSEA. CDR3 nucleotide sequence: TGCAGCGTGAGAGATGGGGGCAATCAGCCCCAGCATTTT. Translated, it gives CSVRDGGNQPQHF.

The CDR3 nucleotides read TGTGCCATCAGTGGGACAGGGCCGGGCAATCAGCCCCAGCATTTT. Protein product: CAISGTGPGNQPQHF. V usage is TRBV10-3 and J usage is TRBJ1-5; 8 bases are shared with TRBD1. Germline trimming cut 4 bases from V and 2 bases from J; bases unmatched to any gene: 4. Germline V gives CDR1 ENHRY, CDR2 SYGVKD. CDR3 length equals 15 residues.

The V gene is TRBV7-8, the J gene TRBJ2-1; TRBD2 matches at 10 bases. The CDR3 spans 16 residues. J gave up 7 bases and V 0 bases, and 6 bases lay outside the gene matches. Germline CDR1 SGHVS, CDR2 FQNEAQ. CDR3 coding DNA: TGTGCCAGCAGCTTAGCAGATAGCGGGAGGAGTAATGAGCAGTTCTTC. Translated: CASSLADSGRSNEQFF.

V gene TRBV4-3 combines with J gene TRBJ2-3; D is tentatively TRBD1 or TRBD2 (6 bases each). V dropped 0 bases and J dropped 7 bases, with 11 bases sitting between them. Germline CDR1 and CDR2: LGHNA and YSLEER. CDR3 length equals 14 residues. The CDR3 loop is CASSQDGGTNTQYF. The CDR3 DNA follows: TGCGCCAGCAGCCAAGACGGCGGGACAAATACGCAGTATTTT.

The chain is built from TRBV5-4 and TRBJ2-1, with 16 bases identical to TRBD2. V was clipped by 0 bases and J by 6 bases; unmatched bases: 12. The CDR3 runs 20 residues. Germline assignment: CDR1 SGHNT and CDR2 YYREEE (reference sequence). CDR3 sequence: CASSLDAGTSGRARFNEQFF. The CDR3 DNA is TGTGCCAGCAGCTTGGATGCGGGGACTAGCGGGAGGGCCCGGTTCAATGAGCAGTTCTTC.

The chain recombines TRBV5-1 with TRBJ2-3, with TRBD1 identical over 12 bases. Unmatched junction bases numbered 10, after V lost 0 bases and J lost 2 bases. There are 19 residues in the CDR3. Germline V gene data show CDR1 as SGHRS and CDR2 as YFSETQ. Written as DNA, the CDR3 is TGCGCCAGCAGCTTGGTGGGGGACAGGGGGCCCCTTTCCACAGATACGCAGTATTTT. It codes for CASSLVGDRGPLSTDTQYF.

The gene calls are TRBV13 and TRBJ2-1; 7 bases are shared with TRBD2. Germline V gene data show CDR1 as PRHDT and CDR2 as FYEKMQ (reference sequence). The CDR3 totals 16 residues. Trimming took 4 bases from V and 0 from J; bases not matched to a gene: 6. The CDR3 DNA reads TGTGCCAGCAGCTCCTACGGCGGGAGCTCCTACAATGAGCAGTTCTTC. This gives the protein CASSSYGGSSYNEQFF.

The chain has TRBV30 and TRBJ2-7; no clear D gene. The CDR3 is made up of 12 amino acids. Germline loops: CDR1 GTSNPN, CDR2 SVGIG (reference sequence). Trimming left V 0 bases short and J 5 bases short, with 8 bases between. This CDR3 reads CAWSVLTNEQYF. CDR3 coding DNA: TGTGCCTGGAGTGTACTCACAAACGAGCAGTACTTC. The full variable domain, rest sourced from reference TRBV30 and TRBJ2-7, is SQTIHQWPATLVQPVGSPLSLECTVEGTSNPNLYWYRQAAGRGLQLLFYSVGIGQISSEVPQNLSASRPQDRQFILSSKKLLLSDSGFYLCAWSVLTNEQYFGPGTRLTVT.

Ten or more counts support this clone. The J gene is TRBJ1-4, the V gene TRBV7-8, with 10 bases matching TRBD1. The trim removed 2 bases at V and 7 bases at J, leaving 16 bases unmatched. This CDR3 contains 19 residues. Germline CDR1 is SGHVS and CDR2 is FQNEAQ. The CDR3 bases are TGTGCCAGCAGCTTAAACCCCCACGACGACAGGGGGCGGGCTGAAAAACTGTTTTTT. Its protein product is CASSLNPHDDRGRAEKLFF.

This chain links TRBV2 with TRBJ2-7; the D gene is possibly TRBD2 (6 bases). Per the germline V gene, CDR1 is SNHLY and CDR2 is FYNNEI. Trimming took off 4 bases at V and 0 bases at J, with 13 bases between the two ends. The length of the CDR3 is 15 residues. CDR3: CASSAIGLLSYEQYF. In DNA, the CDR3 is TGTGCCAGCAGTGCCATCGGACTACTCTCCTACGAGCAGTACTTC.

The gene calls are TRBV6-1 and TRBJ2-5; 10 bases align to TRBD1. From germline, CDR1 is MNHNS and CDR2 SASEGT. J gave up 1 base and V 1 base, and 6 bases lay outside the gene matches. The CDR3 runs 17 residues. CDR3 amino acids: CASSEGRDRGPQETQYF. The CDR3 DNA is TGTGCCAGCAGTGAAGGTCGGGACAGGGGCCCCCAAGAGACCCAGTACTTC.

The V gene is TRBV30, the J gene TRBJ2-7; D might be TRBD1 (6 bases). Per germline, CDR1 GTSNPN and CDR2 SVGIG (reference sequence). The CDR3 is made up of 16 amino acids. Trimming left V 0 bases short and J 0 bases short, with 15 bases between. The CDR3 is CAWSVMVKGGSYEQYF. The CDR3 DNA follows: TGTGCCTGGAGTGTAATGGTGAAAGGGGGCTCCTACGAGCAGTACTTC. The whole variable domain, filled in from reference TRBV30 and TRBJ2-7, reads SQTIHQWPATLVQPVGSPLSLECTVEGTSNPNLYWYRQAAGRGLQLLFYSVGIGQISSEVPQNLSASRPQDRQFILSSKKLLLSDSGFYLCAWSVMVKGGSYEQYFGPGTRLTVT.

This rearrangement joins TRBV10-3 to TRBJ2-7; D is undetermined. This CDR3 comprises 11 residues. Trimming stripped 4 bases from V and 4 bases from J, with 5 bases between. Germline lookup yields CDR1 ENHRY and CDR2 SYGVKD. CDR3 coding DNA: TGTGCCATCAGTGCCTATTACGAGCAGTACTTC. It codes for CAISAYYEQYF.

The chain employs TRBV4-3 and TRBJ2-7; weak D call: TRBD1 (6 bases). Deletions cut 2 bases from V and 3 bases from J, with 8 bases between. The CDR3 spans 13 residues. Germline lookup yields CDR1 LGHNA and CDR2 YSLEER. CDR3 nucleotide sequence: TGCGCCAGCAGCCAAAGACAGGACTACGAGCAGTACTTC. This encodes CASSQRQDYEQYF.